What follows are 31 T cell receptor beta chains derived from one specimen sequenced in a study of blood T cells in healthy people across ages (dated by TCRdb to between 2014 and 2017). Library generation was performed with 5' RACE. Sequencing relied on an Illumina HiSeq 2500. A second PCR of about 7 to 12 cycles was run with a J-beta primer mix and a sample-barcoded 5' primer. TCRdb ran its own pipeline on the public reads, namely fastp trimming at Q25 and MiXCR clone calling, and kept in-frame beta chains. Each CDR3 protein appears once, grouped with its most common genes and DNA. Within this sample are approximately 880,000 distinct CDR3 sequences, with roughly 43% of them counted one time only. Jointly, the top ten make up roughly 13% of the sample. Sequenced: blood. The receptors come from a man aged 25 to 40 in good health.

This sequence joins TRBV2 and TRBJ2-7; 9 nucleotides align to TRBD1. CDR1 is SNHLY, CDR2 FYNNEI, per germline. V shed 5 bases, J shed 7 bases, and the junction held 6 bases outside the gene matches. The CDR3 extends over 13 amino acids. The CDR3 region is CASSMGQGREQYF. In DNA form, the CDR3 reads TGTGCCAGCAGTATGGGACAGGGACGTGAGCAGTACTTC.

The chain uses TRBV5-1 and TRBJ2-3; no clear D. This CDR3 region has 14 residues. Trimming stripped 5 bases from V and 2 bases from J, with 12 bases between. Germline V gives CDR1 SGHRS, CDR2 YFSETQ. CDR3 sequence: CASSYVSYTDTQYF. Written as DNA, the CDR3 is TGCGCCAGCAGTTACGTCTCGTACACAGATACGCAGTATTTT.

The chain joins TRBV4-1 to TRBJ2-1, with D tentatively TRBD1 (5 bases). The J call may be in error: the DNA end matches TRBJ2-7 better. Per the germline V gene, CDR1 is MGHRA and CDR2 is YSYEKL. The CDR3 spans 16 residues. The CDR3 spells CASSQERRGSYNEQYF. The DNA for the CDR3 is TGCGCCAGCAGCCAAGAGCGTAGGGGTTCCTACAATGAGCAGTACTTC.

The V gene is TRBV4-2, the J gene TRBJ2-5; 13 bases are a match to TRBD2. Germline V gene data show CDR1 as LGHNA and CDR2 as YNFKEQ. The CDR3 is 18 amino acids. J lost 2 bases, V lost 0 bases, and 6 bases had no gene match. CDR3 coding DNA: TGTGCCAGCAGCCAAGATCAAAGGACTAGCGGGAGTCAAGAGACCCAGTACTTC. Translation: CASSQDQRTSGSQETQYF.

This rearrangement joins TRBV20-1 to TRBJ2-3, with 9 bases lining up with TRBD1. Germline V gives CDR1 DFQATT, CDR2 SNEGSKA (reference sequence). The CDR3 loop spans 15 amino acids. J was trimmed by 0 bases and V by 6 bases; bases with no gene match: 7. CDR3 residues: CSATPGQGSTDTQYF. In DNA, the CDR3 is TGCAGTGCAACACCGGGACAGGGAAGCACAGATACGCAGTATTTT.

Only one count was recorded for this clonotype. The CDR3 region is CASRPSTGAAYYGYTF. The CDR3 coding sequence is TGTGCCAGCAGACCGAGCACAGGGGCCGCCTACTATGGCTACACCTTC. The chain joins TRBV27 to TRBJ1-2; the match to TRBD1 covers 7 bases. Germline V lookup: CDR1 MNHEY, CDR2 SMNVEV (reference sequence). The V gene end was trimmed by 6 bases and the J gene end by 3 bases; junction bases not matched to a gene: 13. This CDR3 comprises 16 residues.

The V call is TRBV4-1, the J call TRBJ2-2, with no clear D. The germline V gene has CDR1 MGHRA and CDR2 YSYEKL. The CDR3 length is 13 residues. The ends were cut back, 1 base at V and 11 bases at J, with 11 bases in the middle. CDR3 DNA: TGCGCCAGCAGCCAAGCCATGGCGACAGAGCTGTTTTTT. Amino acid sequence: CASSQAMATELFF.

This clonotype was counted a few times. The rearrangement joins TRBV20-1 to TRBJ2-6; a weak D match, TRBD1 (5 bases). The V gene lost 5 bases and the J gene lost 4 bases, with 12 bases spanning the gap. CDR1 is DFQATT, CDR2 SNEGSKA, per germline (reference sequence). The CDR3 spans 14 residues. CDR3 DNA: TGCAGTGCTGACAGTCTCCCCGGGGCCAACGTCCTGACTTTC. This sequence encodes CSADSLPGANVLTF.

This clonotype was recorded a few times. The DNA for the CDR3 is TGCAGTGCTTATAAGGGGTCGATCACAGATACGCAGTATTTT. Encoded protein: CSAYKGSITDTQYF. V usage is TRBV20-1 and J usage is TRBJ2-3; D possibly corresponds to TRBD1 (5 bases). This CDR3 is 14 amino acids long. Per the germline V gene, CDR1 is DFQATT and CDR2 is SNEGSKA (reference sequence). Trimming cost V 5 bases and J 2 bases, with 14 bases left between them.

A few counts support this clonotype. This sequence joins TRBV29-1 and TRBJ1-1; D perhaps matches TRBD1 (5 bases). Trimming pared 3 bases from V and 5 bases from J, leaving 10 bases between. Germline loops: CDR1 SQVTM, CDR2 ANQGSEA. The CDR3 contains 12 residues. The chain's CDR3 is CSVDEGTTEAFF. Written as DNA, the CDR3 is TGCAGCGTTGATGAGGGGACGACTGAAGCTTTCTTT.

This clonotype came up a few times. V is TRBV20-1 and J is TRBJ2-1, with 7 bases that match TRBD2. J gave up 2 bases and V 0 bases, and 4 bases lay outside the gene matches. The germline CDR1 and CDR2 sequences are DFQATT and SNEGSKA (reference sequence). The CDR3 contains 15 residues. The CDR3 here is CSARDPLAAYNEQFF. CDR3 coding DNA: TGCAGTGCTAGAGATCCCCTAGCGGCCTACAATGAGCAGTTCTTC.

The chain couples TRBV7-2 to TRBJ1-1; unclear D gene. The germline V and J ends were trimmed by 2 bases and 4 bases, with 8 bases remaining between them. The germline V gene encodes CDR1 SGHTA and CDR2 FQGNSA. The CDR3 runs 13 residues. CDR3 amino acids: CASSLFTSTEAFF. The CDR3 DNA reads as TGTGCCAGCAGCTTATTTACCTCCACTGAAGCTTTCTTT.

In its sample, this clonotype was seen a few times. The rearrangement uses TRBV7-9 and TRBJ1-1; TRBD1 agrees at 7 bases. CDR1 and CDR2 from the germline V gene are SEHNR and FQNEAQ (reference sequence). V lost 5 bases and J lost 4; bases outside the gene matches: 4. The CDR3 extends over 13 amino acids. CDR3 residues: CASSPTGATEAFF. CDR3 coding DNA: TGTGCCAGCAGCCCCACAGGGGCCACTGAAGCTTTCTTT.

As to this clonotype: At one boundary the junction diverges from the germline segment, which might be a read error. This chain uses TRBV6-1 with TRBJ1-1; D is possibly TRBD1 (5 bases). CDR1 is MNHNS, CDR2 SASEGT, per germline. The CDR3 runs 14 residues. Here the CDR3 DNA reads TGTGGCAGCGTGCAGGGAACTAAGAACACTGAAGCTTTCTTT. This sequence encodes CGSVQGTKNTEAFF.

In the case of this clonotype: One end of the junction is discordant with germline, which a read error may explain. The chain couples TRBV12-3 or TRBV12-4 to TRBJ1-2; D unresolved. This CDR3 contains 11 residues. CDR3 in DNA: TGTGCCAACAGTTTAGGAGGTGGCTACACCTTC. As protein: CANSLGGGYTF.

This clonotype was counted a single time. The V gene is TRBV7-2, the J gene TRBJ2-5, with a weak D call TRBD1 (5 bases). Germline assignment: CDR1 SGHTA and CDR2 FQGNSA. V lost 3 bases to trimming and J lost 5 bases, with 10 bases between them. The CDR3 loop spans 13 amino acids. The CDR3 protein is CASSFGQRETQYF. The DNA of the CDR3 is TGTGCCAGCAGCTTTGGACAAAGGGAGACCCAGTACTTC.

As concerns this clonotype: The junction departs from germline at one end; a sequencing error may be responsible. This rearrangement joins TRBV4-1 to TRBJ2-7, with unresolved D. This CDR3 has 16 residues. CDR1 and CDR2 from the germline V gene are MGHRA and YSYEKL. In nucleotides, the CDR3 is TGCGCCCGCAGCCAAGATTGGACGGAGAGCTCCTACGAGCAGTACTTC. It yields the protein CARSQDWTESSYEQYF.

The chain has TRBV20-1 and TRBJ2-7; TRBD2 agrees at 8 bases. The CDR3 runs to 14 residues. Germline loops: CDR1 DFQATT, CDR2 SNEGSKA (reference sequence). Trimming cost V 7 bases and J 1 base; bases outside gene matches: 9. In nucleotides, the CDR3 is TGCAGTGGAGGGCTCGGGGGGGGATCCTACGAGCAGTACTTC. Translation gives CSGGLGGGSYEQYF.

This clonotype was seen more than once but under ten times. This chain joins TRBV9 and TRBJ2-7; no firm D call. Germline V CDR1 and CDR2: SGDLS, YYNGEE. The CDR3 covers 14 residues. The V and J ends lost 0 bases and 5 bases respectively, with 12 bases between them. CDR3 bases: TGTGCCAGCAGCGTAGGCCCGGCCAGCCACGAGCAGTACTTC. The encoded protein is CASSVGPASHEQYF.

This chain uses TRBV10-3 with TRBJ2-5, with no clear D. This CDR3 comprises 13 residues. Germline CDR1 ENHRY, CDR2 SYGVKD. Trimming removed 0 bases from V and 2 bases from J, with 4 bases in between. This chain's CDR3 is CAISESLQETQYF. CDR3 in DNA: TGTGCCATCAGTGAGTCGTTGCAAGAGACCCAGTACTTC.

The chain employs TRBV6-2 or TRBV6-3 and TRBJ1-1; D might be TRBD1 (6 bases). The V end lost 4 bases, the J end lost 5 bases, and 26 bases lay between the germline ends. Germline loops: CDR1 MNHEY, CDR2 SVGEGT. This CDR3 is 18 amino acids long. CDR3 amino acids: CASSSASGGLLGRTEAFF. CDR3 coding DNA: TGTGCCAGCAGTTCCGCCTCCGGGGGGCTCTTGGGAAGGACTGAAGCTTTCTTT.

The chain carries TRBV20-1 and TRBJ2-1; D is ambiguous. Germline CDR1 reads DFQATT; CDR2 reads SNEGSKA (reference sequence). The ends were cut back, 2 bases at V and 9 bases at J, with 5 bases in the middle. This CDR3 comprises 10 residues. The CDR3 sequence is CSARFGEQFF. The CDR3, as DNA: TGCAGTGCTAGATTTGGTGAGCAGTTCTTC.

This clonotype was recorded many times. V and J are TRBV3-1 and TRBJ2-5; 9 bases align to TRBD2. From germline, CDR1 is LGHDT and CDR2 YNNKEL (reference sequence). J was trimmed by 5 bases and V by 4 bases; bases with no gene match: 8. This CDR3 has 15 amino acids. The CDR3 DNA reads as TGTGCCAGCAGCCTAAGAACCGGGACTAGCGAGACCCAGTACTTC. Translated: CASSLRTGTSETQYF.

Only one count was recorded for this clonotype. The chain is built from TRBV20-1 and TRBJ2-5; 9 nucleotides line up with TRBD1. The J segment lost 11 bases and the V segment lost 5 bases, leaving 15 bases of the junction unmatched. The CDR3 extends over 14 amino acids. Per the germline V gene, CDR1 is DFQATT and CDR2 is SNEGSKA (reference sequence). CDR3 DNA sequence: TGCAGTGCTGTAACAGGGGGCGCGGACAATGAGCAGTACTTC. Its translation: CSAVTGGADNEQYF.

This clonotype was seen at least ten times. The chain recombines TRBV20-1 with TRBJ1-5; 10 bases line up with TRBD1. This CDR3 contains 14 residues. CDR1 and CDR2 from the germline V gene are DFQATT and SNEGSKA (reference sequence). Germline trimming cut 3 bases from V and 11 bases from J; bases unmatched to any gene: 10. The CDR3 loop reads CSARGTGASGAQHF. The DNA of the CDR3 is TGCAGTGCTAGGGGGACAGGGGCCTCAGGAGCCCAGCATTTT.

This chain uses TRBV5-1 with TRBJ2-3, with 7 bases aligning to TRBD1. Germline loops: CDR1 SGHRS, CDR2 YFSETQ. After removal of 4 bases from V and 2 bases from J, the junction contained 7 bases not matched to a gene. This CDR3 comprises 15 residues. CDR3 DNA sequence: TGCGCCAGCAGCCGATCAGGACAGGCCACAGATACGCAGTATTTT. Translating it yields CASSRSGQATDTQYF.

This sequence joins TRBV28 and TRBJ1-2; no firm D call. With 2 bases removed from V and 4 bases from J, the gap between germline ends came to 11 bases. The CDR3 consists of 14 residues. CDR1 MDHEN and CDR2 SYDVKM come from the germline V gene. The CDR3 coding sequence is TGTGCCAGCAGTTTAGGAACGCGATTCTATGGCTACACCTTC. The encoded protein is CASSLGTRFYGYTF.

The rearrangement joins TRBV3-1 to TRBJ2-7; D is possibly TRBD1 or TRBD2 (5 bases each). The germline V gene encodes CDR1 LGHDT and CDR2 YNNKEL (reference sequence). V lost 0 bases and J 4 bases, leaving 13 bases between the germline ends. There are 15 residues in the CDR3. The CDR3 sequence: CASSQDGAFPYEQYF. In DNA form, the CDR3 reads TGTGCCAGCAGCCAAGACGGGGCTTTCCCATACGAGCAGTACTTC.

Comment on this clonotype: One end of the junction does not line up with germline, which may come from a read error. The V call is TRBV6-2 or TRBV6-3, the J call TRBJ2-5, with TRBD2 matching 9 bases. CDR1 is MNHEY, CDR2 SVGEGT, per germline. This CDR3 contains 15 residues. The CDR3 DNA reads TGTGCCAACAGTACCGGGACTAGCTTGGTCGAGACCCAGTACTTC. Amino acids: CANSTGTSLVETQYF.

This clonotype has more than one count but fewer than ten. The genes are TRBV7-2 and TRBJ2-5, with 9 bases identical to TRBD2. The germline CDR1 and CDR2 sequences are SGHTA and FQGNSA. V trimming: 3 bases; J trimming: 4 bases; junction bases outside the gene matches: 6. CDR3 length equals 15 residues. CDR3 amino acids: CASSFLAGVSETQYF. DNA for the CDR3: TGTGCCAGCAGCTTCTTAGCGGGGGTCTCAGAGACCCAGTACTTC.

With regard to this clonotype: Being one base from a much bigger clone, this may be a read error. This rearrangement joins TRBV20-1 to TRBJ2-7, with TRBD1 identical over 9 bases. Germline-derived CDR1 and CDR2 are DFQATT and SNEGSKA (reference sequence). The CDR3 has 16 amino acids. In nucleotides, the CDR3 is TGCAGTGCTAGAGATCAGGGACAGGGCCTTAGCTACGAGCGGTACTTC. Translated: CSARDQGQGLSYERYF.